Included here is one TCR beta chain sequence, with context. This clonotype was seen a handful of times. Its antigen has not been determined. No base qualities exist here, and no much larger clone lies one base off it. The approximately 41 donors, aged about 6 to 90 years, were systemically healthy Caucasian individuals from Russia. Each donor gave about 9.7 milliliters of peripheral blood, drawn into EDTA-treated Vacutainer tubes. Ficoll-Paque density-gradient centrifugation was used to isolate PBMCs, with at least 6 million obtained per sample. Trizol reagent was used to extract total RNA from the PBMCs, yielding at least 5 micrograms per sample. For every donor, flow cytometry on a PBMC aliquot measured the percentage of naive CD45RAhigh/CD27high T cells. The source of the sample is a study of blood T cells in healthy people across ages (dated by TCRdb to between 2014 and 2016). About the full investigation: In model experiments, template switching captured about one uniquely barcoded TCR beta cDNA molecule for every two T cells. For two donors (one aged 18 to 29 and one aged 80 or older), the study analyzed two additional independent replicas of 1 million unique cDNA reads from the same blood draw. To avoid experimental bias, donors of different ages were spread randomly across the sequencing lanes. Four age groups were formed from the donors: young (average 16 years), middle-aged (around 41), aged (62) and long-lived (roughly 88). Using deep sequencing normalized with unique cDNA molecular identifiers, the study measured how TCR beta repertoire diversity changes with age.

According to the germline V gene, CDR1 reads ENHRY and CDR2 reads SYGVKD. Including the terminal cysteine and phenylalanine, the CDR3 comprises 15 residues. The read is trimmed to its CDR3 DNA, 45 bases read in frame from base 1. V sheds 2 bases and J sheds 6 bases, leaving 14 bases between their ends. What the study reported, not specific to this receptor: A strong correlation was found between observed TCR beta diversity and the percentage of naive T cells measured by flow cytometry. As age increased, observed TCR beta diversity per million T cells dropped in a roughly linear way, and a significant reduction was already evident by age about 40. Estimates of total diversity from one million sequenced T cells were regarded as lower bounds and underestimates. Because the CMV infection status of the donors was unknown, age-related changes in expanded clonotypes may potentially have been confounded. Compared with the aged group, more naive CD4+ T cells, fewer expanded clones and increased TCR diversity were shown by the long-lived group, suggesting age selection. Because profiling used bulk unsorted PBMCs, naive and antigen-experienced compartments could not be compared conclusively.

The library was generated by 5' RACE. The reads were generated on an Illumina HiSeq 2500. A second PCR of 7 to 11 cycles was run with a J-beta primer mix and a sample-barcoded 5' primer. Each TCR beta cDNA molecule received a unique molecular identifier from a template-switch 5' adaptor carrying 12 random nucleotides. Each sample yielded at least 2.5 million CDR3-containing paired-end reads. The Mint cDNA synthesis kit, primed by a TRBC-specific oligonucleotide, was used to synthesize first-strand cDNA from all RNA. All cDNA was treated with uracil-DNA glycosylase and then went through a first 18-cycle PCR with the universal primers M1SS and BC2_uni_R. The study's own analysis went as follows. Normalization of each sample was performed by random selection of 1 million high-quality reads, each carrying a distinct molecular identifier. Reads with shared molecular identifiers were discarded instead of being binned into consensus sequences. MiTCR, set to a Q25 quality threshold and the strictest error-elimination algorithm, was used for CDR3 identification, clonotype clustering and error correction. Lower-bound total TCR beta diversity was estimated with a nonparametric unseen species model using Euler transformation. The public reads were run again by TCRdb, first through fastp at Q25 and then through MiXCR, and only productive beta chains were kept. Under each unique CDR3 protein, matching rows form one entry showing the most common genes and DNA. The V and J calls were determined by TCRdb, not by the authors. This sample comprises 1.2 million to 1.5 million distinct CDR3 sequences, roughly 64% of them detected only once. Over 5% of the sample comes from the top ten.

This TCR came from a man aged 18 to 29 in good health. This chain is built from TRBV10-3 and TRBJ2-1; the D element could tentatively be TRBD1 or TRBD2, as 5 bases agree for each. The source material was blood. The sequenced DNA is TGTGCCATCAGTGAGGGGCGAAAGGGGACCAATGAGCAGTTCTTC. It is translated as CAISEGRKGTNEQFF.